This T cell receptor (beta chain) was sequenced for a study of T cell responses to AZD1222 COVID-19 vaccine. Points from the study as a whole: Sampled repertoires all dated from after the peak T cell response. Across the whole spike, CD4 TCRs peaked at regions 160-218 and 743-854.

Second-dose intervals of approximately 4 or approximately 12 weeks were pooled. This table comes from immunoSEQ multiplex PCR, and its TCRdb copy is limited to in-frame clones, with some not included. The sample contains more than 95,000 clones, 80% to 90% of which appear only once. Concerning this clone: Its antigen remains unknown.

CDR1 is WNHNN and CDR2 is SYGVQD in the germline V gene (reference sequence). The V segment lost 6 bases and the J segment 4 bases; nucleotides outside the gene matches: 8. The CDR3 covers 17 residues. This sequence joins TRBV10-1 and TRBJ2-3; TRBD2 aligns across 15 bases. This material consisted of peripheral blood, taken 28 days after the second AZD1222 dose. The source is an adult who received the AZD1222 COVID-19 vaccine. The CDR3 nucleotides read TGCGCCAGCAGCGCTATCGGACTAGCGGGAGGGGCAGATACGCAGTATTTT. Translated: CASSAIGLAGGADTQYF.